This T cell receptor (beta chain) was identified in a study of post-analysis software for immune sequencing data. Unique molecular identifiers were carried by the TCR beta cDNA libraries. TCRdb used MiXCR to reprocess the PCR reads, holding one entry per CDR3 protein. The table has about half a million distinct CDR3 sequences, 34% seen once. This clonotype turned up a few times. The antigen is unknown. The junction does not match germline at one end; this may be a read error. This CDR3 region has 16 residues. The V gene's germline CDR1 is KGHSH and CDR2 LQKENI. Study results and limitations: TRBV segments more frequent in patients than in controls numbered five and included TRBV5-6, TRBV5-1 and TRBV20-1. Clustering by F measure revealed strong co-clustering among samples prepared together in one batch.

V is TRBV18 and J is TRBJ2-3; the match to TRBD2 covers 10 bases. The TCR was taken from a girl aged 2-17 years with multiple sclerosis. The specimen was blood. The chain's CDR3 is CASSLTSGKSTDTQYF. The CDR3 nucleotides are TGTGCCAGCTCACTTACTAGCGGGAAAAGCACGGATACGCAGTATTTT.